The clone carrying this TCR beta chain showed up many times. Antigen: not known. From germline, CDR1 is SGHTA and CDR2 FQGNSA. The CDR3 consists of 14 residues. V gave up 2 bases and J gave up 3 bases; unmatched junction bases: 2. The data originate from a study of Graves' ophthalmopathy and Graves' hyperthyroidism. Whole-study results and caveats: With around 70% sensitivity and more than 72% specificity, the model predicted ophthalmopathy progression.

Amplifying from RNA transcripts, the study obtained TCR beta CDR3 regions. The library came from an HTBI-primed first-round RT-PCR and a second-round multiplex PCR. Each CDR3 protein gets one entry after TCRdb re-called the multiplex PCR reads with MiXCR. The table includes 400,000 to 450,000 distinct CDR3 sequences, under 25% detected once. The sample consisted of peripheral blood. This receptor was taken from a woman aged 18-35 years with stable Graves' hyperthyroidism. The rearrangement links TRBV7-2 to TRBJ1-1; 8 positions match TRBD1. CDR3 sequence reads: CASSLQGADTEAFF. In DNA, the CDR3 is TGTGCCAGCAGCTTACAGGGGGCTGACACTGAAGCTTTCTTT.